What follows are 2 T cell receptor beta chains derived from one specimen sequenced in a study of shared clonotypes between healthy human individuals. Libraries were prepared by immunoSEQ multiplex PCR; TCRdb keeps only in-frame clonotypes and omits some of them. This table holds about 2.1 million clones, over 85% found once. CD45RO-negative CD8 cells positively selected for CCR7 made up the naive population, which excluded terminally differentiated effector memory CD45RA+ cells. Sequenced input: naive CD8+ T cells from PBMCs. All receptors derive from a man aged 18 to 30 in good health. Some clones in this sample may be carry-over from other donors' samples.

Comment on this clone: Distinct nucleotide sequences in the sample also encode this CDR3. J is TRBJ1-3 and V is TRBV7-9; 7 bases agree with TRBD1. This CDR3 has 14 amino acids. CDR1 SEHNR and CDR2 FQNEAQ come from the germline V gene (reference sequence). V dropped 5 bases and J dropped 4; count of bases not matched to a gene: 5. The CDR3 reads CASSRQGSGNTIYF. CDR3 DNA sequence: TGTGCCAGCAGCCGACAGGGATCCGGAAACACCATATATTTT.

Notes on this clone: The sample has other DNA sequences that encode this CDR3 too. The gene calls are TRBV28 and TRBJ1-3; 7 nucleotides align to TRBD1. The CDR3 length is 14 residues. The germline V gene has CDR1 MDHEN and CDR2 SYDVKM. V lost 3 bases, J lost 2 bases, and 1 base stayed unmatched. The CDR3 DNA follows: TGTGCCAGCAGTTTGAGGGGGCCTGGAAACACCATATATTTT. Its protein is CASSLRGPGNTIYF.